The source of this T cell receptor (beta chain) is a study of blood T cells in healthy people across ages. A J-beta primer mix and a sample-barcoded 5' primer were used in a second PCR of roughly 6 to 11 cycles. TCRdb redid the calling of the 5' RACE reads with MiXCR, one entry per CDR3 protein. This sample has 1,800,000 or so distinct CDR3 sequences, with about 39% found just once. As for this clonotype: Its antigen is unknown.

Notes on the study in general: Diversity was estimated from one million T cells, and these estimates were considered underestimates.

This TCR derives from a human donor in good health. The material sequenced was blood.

The CDR3 nucleotides read TGTGCCACCAGCAGAGACTACAGGGGGCACAATCAGCCCCAGCATTTT. It codes for CATSRDYRGHNQPQHF. J is TRBJ1-5 and V is TRBV15, with 9 bases aligning to TRBD1. CDR3 size: 16 residues. Germline trimming cut 0 bases from V and 3 bases from J; bases unmatched to any gene: 3. The germline V gene has CDR1 LNHNV and CDR2 YYDKDF (reference sequence).